A single sample gave rise to the 10 T cell receptor beta chains below, sequenced in a study of post-analysis software for immune sequencing data. Study-level points and caveats: Four or five TRBV segments, including TRBV5-6, TRBV5-1 and TRBV20-1, were more frequent in patients than controls.

Researchers reported that TCR beta cDNA libraries carried unique molecular identifiers. Using its own MiXCR run on the PCR reads, TCRdb lists one record per CDR3 protein. The sample holds fewer than 850,000 distinct CDR3 sequences, 46% seen once. These receptors have no identified antigens. The sequenced material came from blood. The receptors come from a girl aged 5-17 years with multiple sclerosis.

Here the CDR3 reads CASSPPLRVETQYF. In DNA, the CDR3 is TGTGCCAGCAGCCCTCCCCTTCGGGTGGAGACCCAGTACTTC. The chain uses TRBV5-6 and TRBJ2-5; no reliable D call. Trimming stripped 4 bases from V and 5 bases from J, with 15 bases between. The germline V gene has CDR1 SGHDT and CDR2 YYEEEE. The CDR3 runs 14 residues.

The rearrangement uses TRBV29-1 and TRBJ1-2; D unresolved. With 7 bases removed from V and 4 bases from J, the gap between germline ends came to 13 bases. The CDR3 is 12 residues long. The germline V gene has CDR1 SQVTM and CDR2 ANQGSEA. The CDR3 here is CSALVGLYGYTF. The CDR3 DNA sequence: TGCAGCGCCCTAGTAGGGCTCTATGGCTACACCTTC.

This clonotype was found a few times. The V and J genes are TRBV12-3 or TRBV12-4 and TRBJ1-2; D call uncertain. This CDR3 comprises 14 residues. V lost 0 bases, J lost 8 bases, and 13 bases lay in between. This chain's CDR3 is CASSLAGSINGYTF. The DNA for the CDR3 is TGTGCCAGCAGTTTAGCCGGGTCCATCAACGGCTACACCTTC.

V is TRBV18 and J is TRBJ1-2, with a possible D match to TRBD1 (5 bases). This CDR3 is built from 15 residues. Per the germline V gene, CDR1 is KGHSH and CDR2 is LQKENI. Trimming shortened V by 1 base and J by 0 bases, and 9 bases separated the two germline ends. The CDR3 DNA reads as TGTGCCAGCTCACCACTGCAGGGCCCTAACTATGGCTACACCTTC. This gives the protein CASSPLQGPNYGYTF.

This clonotype came up a few times. The J gene is TRBJ2-1, the V gene TRBV9; D is possibly TRBD2 (6 bases). Germline CDR1 and CDR2: SGDLS and YYNGEE. This CDR3 spans 15 amino acids. V lost 0 bases and J 7 bases, leaving 14 bases between the germline ends. This chain's CDR3 is CASSVDGSFMNEQFF. DNA of the CDR3: TGTGCCAGCAGCGTAGACGGGAGCTTCATGAATGAGCAGTTCTTC.

This clonotype was observed many times. The V gene is TRBV7-9, the J gene TRBJ2-1; no reliable D call. Trimming took off 1 base at V and 3 bases at J, with 7 bases between the two ends. This CDR3 region has 14 residues. From germline, CDR1 is SEHNR and CDR2 FQNEAQ (reference sequence). CDR3 nucleotides: TGTGCCAGCAGCTTAGTCGGCAACTACAATGAGCAGTTCTTC. It translates to CASSLVGNYNEQFF.

The chain is built from TRBV28 and TRBJ2-5, with a possible D match to TRBD1 (6 bases). Germline V gene data show CDR1 as MDHEN and CDR2 as SYDVKM. The length of the CDR3 is 16 residues. V dropped 2 bases and J dropped 1 base, with 14 bases sitting between them. This chain's CDR3 is CASSLDLPGAQETQYF. The CDR3 DNA reads TGTGCCAGCAGTTTAGATCTCCCAGGGGCCCAAGAGACCCAGTACTTC.

This chain connects TRBV12-3 or TRBV12-4 to TRBJ2-5; D not certain. The V end lost 1 base, the J end lost 6 bases, and 9 bases lay between the germline ends. This CDR3 is 13 amino acids long. CDR3 in DNA: TGTGCCAGCAGTTTAGACCCCGCGAAGACCCAGTACTTC. Residues: CASSLDPAKTQYF.

The chain is built from TRBV5-1 and TRBJ2-5; TRBD2 matches at 11 bases. Germline CDR1 and CDR2: SGHRS and YFSETQ. The V segment lost 4 bases and the J segment 2 bases; nucleotides outside the gene matches: 7. There are 16 residues in the CDR3. CDR3 in DNA: TGCGCCAGCAGCGGGGCACCTAGCGGGAGGCAAGAGACCCAGTACTTC. As protein: CASSGAPSGRQETQYF.

The V and J genes are TRBV5-5 and TRBJ2-1; 12 bases are shared with TRBD2. Trimming took 2 bases from V and 9 from J; bases not matched to a gene: 6. The germline V gene encodes CDR1 SGHKS and CDR2 YYEKEE (reference sequence). The CDR3 runs 15 residues. CDR3 in amino acids: CASSLRTSGIGEQFF. CDR3 nucleotides: TGTGCCAGCAGCTTACGGACTAGCGGGATCGGTGAGCAGTTCTTC.